This TCR beta chain was profiled in a study of T cell repertoires in cytomegalovirus infection. About the research overall: Both a matching HLA type and CMV infection were indicated by public TCR beta signatures.

TCRdb called the reads again in MiXCR, with one record for every CDR3 protein. The table records some 800,000 distinct CDR3 sequences, approximately 32% of them present only once. Germline-derived CDR1 and CDR2 are MGHRA and YSYEKL. The CDR3 is made up of 16 amino acids. The study, taken as a whole, reports: Identification of carriers of CMV plus the relevant HLA was performed using cumulative public TCR beta family frequency. What dominated the ex vivo response were HLA-C-restricted CMV-specific TCR beta clonotypes.

For this clonotype: Its antigen is still unknown. A junction end diverges from the germline sequence, so it may reflect a read error.

The V and J genes are TRBV4-1 and TRBJ2-6, with D tentatively TRBD1 or TRBD2 (5 bases each). This sample comprised cultured CD8+ T cells from PBMCs, obtained from culture after CMV antigen stimulation. The clonotype originates from a human donor in good health (CMV status not recorded). Some clones in this sample may be carry-over from other donors' samples. The CDR3 DNA sequence: TGCGCCAGCAGCCAAAATCGGGGCTCTGGGGCCAACGTCCCGACTTTC. Translation gives CASSQNRGSGANVPTF.